The 25 T cell receptor beta chains presented below share a single source sample, sequenced in a study of T cell responses to AZD1222 COVID-19 vaccine. Profiled with immunoSEQ multiplex PCR; TCRdb holds only in-frame clones, not every one. This sample yields 130,000 or so clones, of which approximately 88% are seen a single time; about 3% belongs to the top ten. Sequenced material: peripheral blood, taken on day 0 of AZD1222 vaccination. These receptors all stem from an adult in good health.

The rearrangement joins TRBV19 to TRBJ1-4; TRBD1 aligns across 7 bases. The germline gives CDR1 LNHDA, CDR2 SQIVND (reference sequence). V was clipped by 7 bases and J by 0 bases; unmatched bases: 8. The CDR3 runs 16 residues. CDR3 residues: CASMTGPFATNEKLFF. DNA of the CDR3: TGTGCCAGTATGACAGGGCCGTTCGCAACTAATGAAAAACTGTTTTTT.

The chain is built from TRBV5-4 and TRBJ2-7; tentatively, D is TRBD1 or TRBD2 (5 bases each). The CDR3 loop spans 15 amino acids. Deletions cut 0 bases from V and 2 bases from J, with 12 bases between. Germline V gene sequence: CDR1 SGHNT, CDR2 YYREEE (reference sequence). The DNA for the CDR3 is TGTGCCAGCAGCTTGGCGGGACGGTCCACCTACGAGCAGTACTTC. It translates to CASSLAGRSTYEQYF.

This clone has a handful of counts. Written as DNA, the CDR3 is TGTGCCAGCAGTTTTTGGGCAGGGAACAATCAGCCCCAGCATTTT. It is translated as CASSFWAGNNQPQHF. The chain joins TRBV28 to TRBJ1-5; the D gene is possibly TRBD1 (5 bases). Germline CDR1 is MDHEN and CDR2 is SYDVKM. This CDR3 is built from 15 residues. V was trimmed by 3 bases and J by 3 bases, leaving 12 bases between them.

The chain is built from TRBV9 and TRBJ2-6, with D maybe TRBD2 (6 bases). Germline V gives CDR1 SGDLS, CDR2 YYNGEE. The CDR3 extends over 19 amino acids. V was clipped by 1 base and J by 0 bases, with 17 bases between them. The CDR3 nucleotides are TGTGCCAGCAGCGTACAAAGTGGGGGGACCCGCTCTGGGGCCAACGTCCTGACTTTC. It codes for CASSVQSGGTRSGANVLTF.

This chain's CDR3 is CARSQILAGGTDTQYF. The CDR3 DNA sequence: TGTGCCAGGTCACAGATCCTAGCGGGGGGCACAGATACGCAGTATTTT. The chain joins TRBV2 to TRBJ2-3; 10 bases map to TRBD2. Germline assignment: CDR1 SNHLY and CDR2 FYNNEI. With V trimmed by 9 bases and J by 1 base, 10 bases remained unmatched. This CDR3 comprises 16 residues.

The chain combines TRBV19 with TRBJ1-1; TRBD1 might be the D (6 bases). The V gene's germline CDR1 is LNHDA and CDR2 SQIVND (reference sequence). V gave up 5 bases and J gave up 5 bases, with 21 bases separating them. This CDR3 is 16 amino acids long. Here the CDR3 DNA reads TGTGCCAGTAGTTCGCGGACAGTCTTGAGGTTAACTGAAGCTTTCTTT. Translated: CASSSRTVLRLTEAFF. Drawing the rest from reference TRBV19 and TRBJ1-1, the complete variable domain is DGGITQSPKYLFRKEGQNVTLSCEQNLNHDAMYWYRQDPGQGLRLIYYSQIVNDFQKGDIAEGYSVSREKKESFPLTVTSAQKNPTAFYLCASSSRTVLRLTEAFFGQGTRLTVV.

The CDR3 DNA reads as TGTGCCAGTAGTATAATCCGGGAGGGTCCCCAAAACATTCAGTACTTC. Its translation: CASSIIREGPQNIQYF. The genes are TRBV19 and TRBJ2-4; 8 nucleotides align to TRBD2. Trimming took 2 bases from V and 5 from J; bases not matched to a gene: 8. Per the germline V gene, CDR1 is LNHDA and CDR2 is SQIVND (reference sequence). There are 16 residues in the CDR3.

The rearrangement uses TRBV28 and TRBJ1-5, with a possible D match to TRBD1 (6 bases). The germline gives CDR1 MDHEN, CDR2 SYDVKM. V lost 8 bases and J lost 4, with 24 bases in between. The CDR3 is 17 amino acids. Here the CDR3 reads CASVSPSGHWRNQPQHF. CDR3 nucleotide sequence: TGTGCCAGCGTGTCTCCTTCGGGACACTGGCGGAATCAGCCCCAGCATTTT.

The gene calls are TRBV10-2 and TRBJ1-1; tentative D call: TRBD1 (6 bases). This CDR3 has 14 residues. The V end lost 5 bases, the J end lost 7 bases, and 17 bases lay between the germline ends. Germline CDR1 is WSHSY and CDR2 is SAAADI. CDR3 in DNA: TGCGCCAGCAGTCTGTCAGGGCAGGACAGTGAAGCTTTCTTT. This sequence encodes CASSLSGQDSEAFF.

This sequence joins TRBV7-9 and TRBJ2-5, with 8 nucleotides matching TRBD2. The CDR3 has 15 residues. V was clipped by 5 bases and J by 5 bases; unmatched bases: 10. Germline assignment: CDR1 SEHNR and CDR2 FQNEAQ (reference sequence). The CDR3 DNA is TGTGCCAGCAGCCCGAGCGGGAGAATGTCGGAGACCCAGTACTTC. It codes for CASSPSGRMSETQYF.

This chain joins TRBV6-5 and TRBJ2-2, with unresolved D. The V and J ends lost 0 bases and 5 bases respectively, with 10 bases between them. The CDR3 sequence is 15 residues long. CDR1 and CDR2 (germline): MNHEY, SVGAGI. CDR3 sequence reads: CASSYSDAQTGELFF. The CDR3 nucleotides are TGTGCCAGCAGTTACTCGGATGCGCAGACCGGGGAGCTGTTTTTT.

The gene calls are TRBV11-2 and TRBJ1-4; TRBD1 agrees at 8 bases. Looked up from germline, CDR1 is SGHAT and CDR2 is FQNNGV. With 5 bases clipped from V and 6 bases from J, the junction kept 8 bases outside the gene matches. The CDR3 runs to 15 residues. The CDR3 region has the DNA TGTGCCAGCAGCACCCGACAGGGGTGGTATGAAAAACTGTTTTTT. Encoded protein: CASSTRQGWYEKLFF. The full variable domain, with the rest looked up from reference TRBV11-2 and TRBJ1-4, is EAGVAQSPRYKIIEKRQSVAFWCNPISGHATLYWYQQILGQGPKLLIQFQNNGVVDDSQLPKDRFSAERLKGVDSTLKIQPAKLEDSAVYLCASSTRQGWYEKLFFGSGTQLSVL.

This clone was counted between two and nine times. The rearrangement uses TRBV4-2 and TRBJ2-5; D is perhaps TRBD1 (6 bases). The germline V and J ends were trimmed by 0 bases and 5 bases, with 13 bases remaining between them. The CDR3 runs 15 residues. The germline V gene encodes CDR1 LGHNA and CDR2 YNFKEQ. CDR3 sequence (DNA): TGTGCCAGCAGCCAAGATAGGGGGATGCGGGAGACCCAGTACTTC. Protein product: CASSQDRGMRETQYF.

The rearrangement links TRBV19 to TRBJ2-7; D is uncertain. The germline V gene encodes CDR1 LNHDA and CDR2 SQIVND (reference sequence). The V gene lost 2 bases and the J gene lost 3 bases, with 5 bases spanning the gap. This CDR3 has 12 residues. In DNA form, the CDR3 reads TGTGCCAGTAGTATAATAGGCTACGAGCAGTACTTC. Protein sequence: CASSIIGYEQYF.

The chain uses TRBV28 and TRBJ2-1; 10 bases map to TRBD2. Germline trimming cut 10 bases from V and 1 base from J; bases unmatched to any gene: 13. The length of the CDR3 is 17 residues. The germline CDR1 and CDR2 sequences are MDHEN and SYDVKM. The CDR3 region has the DNA TGTGCCACCCTCAGGATAGCGGGAGGTTTTTCCTACAATGAGCAGTTCTTC. Protein product: CATLRIAGGFSYNEQFF.

The chain recombines TRBV25-1 with TRBJ1-4; D gene uncertain. Germline CDR1 and CDR2: MGHDK and SYGVNS. With 2 bases removed from V and 4 bases from J, the gap between germline ends came to 11 bases. This CDR3 region has 15 residues. The CDR3 bases are TGTGCCAGCAGTGAACCTGGCAGGCATAATGAAAAACTGTTTTTT. It yields the protein CASSEPGRHNEKLFF.

This chain links TRBV4-1 with TRBJ1-4; D remains unclear. V lost 4 bases to trimming and J lost 8 bases, with 11 bases between them. The CDR3 spans 13 residues. The germline gives CDR1 MGHRA, CDR2 YSYEKL. This chain's CDR3 is CASSPLLREKLFF. The CDR3 nucleotides are TGCGCCAGCAGCCCCCTTCTTAGGGAAAAACTGTTTTTT.

The chain employs TRBV7-9 and TRBJ2-2, with D possibly being TRBD2 (6 bases). CDR1 SEHNR and CDR2 FQNEAQ come from the germline V gene (reference sequence). The CDR3 totals 14 residues. Trimming cost V 1 base and J 7 bases, with 10 bases left between them. The DNA of the CDR3 is TGTGCCAGCAGCTTAGGACTAGTAAGCGGGGAGCTGTTTTTT. It codes for CASSLGLVSGELFF.

The chain has TRBV19 and TRBJ2-1, with D perhaps TRBD2 (5 bases). This CDR3 contains 14 residues. The germline V gene encodes CDR1 LNHDA and CDR2 SQIVND (reference sequence). V was clipped by 7 bases and J by 3 bases, with 13 bases between them. The CDR3 DNA follows: TGTGCCAGTAAGGAGGAAGGGTTCTACAATGAGCAGTTCTTC. It codes for CASKEEGFYNEQFF. The variable domain in full, completed from reference TRBV19 and TRBJ2-1, reads DGGITQSPKYLFRKEGQNVTLSCEQNLNHDAMYWYRQDPGQGLRLIYYSQIVNDFQKGDIAEGYSVSREKKESFPLTVTSAQKNPTAFYLCASKEEGFYNEQFFGPGTRLTVL.

The V and J genes are TRBV4-3 and TRBJ2-1; tentative D call: TRBD1 (6 bases). Deletions cut 3 bases from V and 2 bases from J, with 17 bases between. This CDR3 contains 17 residues. Per germline, CDR1 LGHNA and CDR2 YSLEER. The CDR3 nucleotides read TGCGCCAGCAGCCAGGCCCCTACAGGGTTAACCTACAATGAGCAGTTCTTC. Translated, it gives CASSQAPTGLTYNEQFF.

The chain couples TRBV7-6 to TRBJ2-7, with 9 bases lining up with TRBD2. Germline trimming cut 5 bases from V and 6 bases from J; bases unmatched to any gene: 8. This CDR3 is built from 14 residues. In germline, CDR1 is SGHVS, CDR2 FNYEAQ. The CDR3 sequence is CASSARFSGGEQYF. DNA for the CDR3: TGTGCCAGCAGCGCAAGGTTTAGCGGGGGCGAGCAGTACTTC.

The chain carries TRBV19 and TRBJ1-4, with TRBD1 matching over 12 bases. V lost 7 bases and J lost 10; bases outside the gene matches: 10. This CDR3 is built from 15 residues. From germline, CDR1 is LNHDA and CDR2 SQIVND (reference sequence). Here the CDR3 DNA reads TGTGCCAGTAAGTCGTCGGGACAGGGGGCAGGAAAACTGTTTTTT. As protein: CASKSSGQGAGKLFF.

The genes are TRBV28 and TRBJ1-2; 7 bases align to TRBD1. The CDR3 contains 15 residues. V lost 4 bases, J lost 4 bases, and 9 bases stayed unmatched. Germline V gives CDR1 MDHEN, CDR2 SYDVKM. CDR3 in amino acids: CASSYYTGEGYGYTF. CDR3 nucleotides: TGTGCCAGCAGTTACTACACAGGGGAGGGCTATGGCTACACCTTC.

This clone was seen a single time. The chain links TRBV20-1 to TRBJ1-5, with D possibly being TRBD1 (5 bases). The germline CDR1 and CDR2 sequences are DFQATT and SNEGSKA (reference sequence). V lost 3 bases and J 4 bases, leaving 16 bases between the germline ends. CDR3 length: 15 residues. This CDR3 reads CSASRFTWGNQPQHF. CDR3 nucleotide sequence: TGCAGTGCTAGTAGATTTACATGGGGGAATCAGCCCCAGCATTTT.

This clone was seen a single time. The V gene is TRBV7-8, the J gene TRBJ2-3; 13 nucleotides match TRBD2. This CDR3 is built from 15 residues. Germline lookup yields CDR1 SGHVS and CDR2 FQNEAQ. The V segment lost 5 bases and the J segment 6 bases; nucleotides outside the gene matches: 5. The DNA for the CDR3 is TGTGCCAGCAGCATAACGACTAGCGGGGGGGATACGCAGTATTTT. Its protein is CASSITTSGGDTQYF.